The clone carrying this T cell receptor (beta chain) was picked up a small number of times. No antigen is known for it. CDR3 length equals 15 residues. With 3 bases clipped from V and 8 bases from J, the junction kept 9 bases outside the gene matches. Per the germline V gene, CDR1 is MGHRA and CDR2 is YSYEKL. Unique molecular identifiers tagged individual cDNA molecules. TCRdb ran MiXCR on the 5' RACE reads and lists one entry per CDR3 protein. The data contain about 30,000 distinct CDR3 sequences, 4.5% to 6.5% of them singletons. The data belong to a study of early T cells in non-severe SARS-CoV-2 infection. Study conclusions and caveats: Clonotype matching in VDJdb favored anti-spike CD8 responses and did not capture private and CD4 specificities.

The TCR sequence derives from an adult who was a healthcare worker with PCR-confirmed SARS-CoV-2 infection or an uninfected control (not recorded which). The chain has TRBV4-1 and TRBJ2-1; 8 bases agree with TRBD2. The sequencing sample was made of whole blood. CDR3: CASSQAGGGFDEQFF. CDR3 DNA sequence: TGCGCCAGCAGCCAGGCGGGGGGCGGTTTTGATGAGCAGTTCTTC.